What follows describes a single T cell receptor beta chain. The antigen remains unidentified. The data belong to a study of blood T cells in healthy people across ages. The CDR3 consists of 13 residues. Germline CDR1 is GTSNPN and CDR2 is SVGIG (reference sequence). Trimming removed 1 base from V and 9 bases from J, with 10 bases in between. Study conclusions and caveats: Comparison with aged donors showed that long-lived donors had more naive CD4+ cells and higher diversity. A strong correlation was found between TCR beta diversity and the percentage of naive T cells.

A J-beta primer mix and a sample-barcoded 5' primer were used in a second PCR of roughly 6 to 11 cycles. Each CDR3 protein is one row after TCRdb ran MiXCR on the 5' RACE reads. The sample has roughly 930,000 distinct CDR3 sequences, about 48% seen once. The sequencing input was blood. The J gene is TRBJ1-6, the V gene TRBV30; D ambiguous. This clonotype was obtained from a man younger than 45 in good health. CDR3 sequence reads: CAWSDTGASPLHF. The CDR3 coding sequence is TGTGCCTGGAGTGACACTGGCGCTTCACCCCTCCACTTT. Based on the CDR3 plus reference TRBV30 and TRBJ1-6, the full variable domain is SQTIHQWPATLVQPVGSPLSLECTVEGTSNPNLYWYRQAAGRGLQLLFYSVGIGQISSEVPQNLSASRPQDRQFILSSKKLLLSDSGFYLCAWSDTGASPLHFGNGTRLTVT.